What follows are 22 T cell receptor beta chains derived from one specimen sequenced in a study of identical twins. TCRdb reanalysed the 5' RACE reads using MiXCR and keeps one entry per CDR3 protein. The table records roughly 490,000 distinct CDR3 sequences, around 15% of them present only once. These same records also appear under a second study, on yellow fever vaccine responses in identical twins.

Sequenced sample: CD4+ T cells sorted from blood. All receptors come from a woman under 30 in good health.

This clonotype has a handful of counts. The rearrangement links TRBV20-1 to TRBJ2-6, with D maybe TRBD2 (5 bases). The V gene's germline CDR1 is DFQATT and CDR2 SNEGSKA (reference sequence). CDR3 length: 14 residues. The V and J ends lost 1 base and 6 bases respectively, with 10 bases between them. Here the CDR3 DNA reads TGCAGTGCTAGAGTTCGGGGAGCGGCCAACGTCCTGACTTTC. Its protein is CSARVRGAANVLTF.

This chain links TRBV5-1 with TRBJ2-7; 14 nucleotides line up with TRBD2. CDR1 and CDR2 (germline): SGHRS, YFSETQ. This CDR3 is 17 amino acids long. The ends lost 4 bases at V and 0 bases at J; junction bases unmatched: 6. The CDR3 coding sequence is TGCGCCAGCAGCCCGGGGGGGACTAGCGGGAGCTCCTACGAGCAGTACTTC. The encoded protein is CASSPGGTSGSSYEQYF.

This clonotype was found a few times. The chain couples TRBV5-4 to TRBJ1-3, with no clear D. CDR3 size: 13 residues. Trimming took 0 bases from V and 4 from J, leaving 5 bases between them. The V gene's germline CDR1 is SGHNT and CDR2 YYREEE (reference sequence). The CDR3 loop is CASSLVGGNTIYF. CDR3 sequence (DNA): TGTGCCAGCAGCTTGGTTGGGGGAAACACCATATATTTT.

This clonotype was seen a single time. The CDR3 DNA reads as TGTGCCAGCGCCCGATCAGGGGGGCTTTACAATGAGCAGTTCTTC. This encodes CASARSGGLYNEQFF. The rearrangement uses TRBV28 and TRBJ2-1, with a tentative D call TRBD1 (7 bases). V gave up 8 bases and J gave up 4 bases, with 18 bases separating them. The CDR3 is 15 residues long. Per the germline V gene, CDR1 is MDHEN and CDR2 is SYDVKM.

This clonotype was seen a few times. V is TRBV3-1 and J is TRBJ2-3; D is ambiguous. Looked up from germline, CDR1 is LGHDT and CDR2 is YNNKEL (reference sequence). V was pared by 3 bases and J by 4 bases, with 11 bases between. CDR3 length: 14 residues. CDR3 bases: TGTGCCAGCAGCCATTGGCAGCCCCCAGATACGCAGTATTTT. It codes for CASSHWQPPDTQYF.

This chain links TRBV6-1 with TRBJ1-4; no definite D call. The CDR3 consists of 14 residues. The germline V gene has CDR1 MNHNS and CDR2 SASEGT. Trimming shortened V by 8 bases and J by 8 bases, and 18 bases separated the two germline ends. The CDR3 reads CASRGSFAGEKLFF. The CDR3 DNA follows: TGTGCCAGCCGGGGATCCTTCGCGGGGGAAAAACTGTTTTTT.

A few counts support this clonotype. The chain combines TRBV2 with TRBJ1-1; 7 bases are a match to TRBD1. This CDR3 spans 13 amino acids. Germline trimming cut 5 bases from V and 3 bases from J; bases unmatched to any gene: 3. CDR1 is SNHLY, CDR2 FYNNEI, per germline. The CDR3, as DNA: TGTGCCAGCAGTCACAGGGGTGACACTGAAGCTTTCTTT. Protein product: CASSHRGDTEAFF.

This clonotype was counted between two and nine times. The chain carries TRBV29-1 and TRBJ1-1, with 8 bases matching TRBD1. Germline lookup yields CDR1 SQVTM and CDR2 ANQGSEA. The CDR3 has 14 residues. V dropped 6 bases and J dropped 0; count of bases not matched to a gene: 6. The CDR3 sequence is CSVAWTGLNTEAFF. The CDR3 DNA reads as TGCAGCGTGGCTTGGACAGGGCTGAACACTGAAGCTTTCTTT.

This clonotype was found many times. The chain is built from TRBV12-3 or TRBV12-4 and TRBJ2-1; possibly TRBD2 for D (6 bases). Trimming removed 2 bases at V and 4 bases at J, with 15 bases between. The CDR3 has 16 residues. The CDR3 loop is CASSLMALATYNEQFF. As DNA, the CDR3 is TGTGCCAGCAGTTTAATGGCCCTAGCGACTTACAATGAGCAGTTCTTC.

This clonotype has a count of ten or more. The CDR3 coding sequence is TGCAGTGCTAGAGGGGCGAATACGCAGTATTTT. As protein: CSARGANTQYF. The chain employs TRBV20-1 and TRBJ2-3; D remains unclear. This CDR3 has 11 residues. Trimming removed 1 base at V and 7 bases at J, with 6 bases between. Germline-derived CDR1 and CDR2 are DFQATT and SNEGSKA (reference sequence).

The chain is built from TRBV20-1 and TRBJ2-4; 11 nucleotides agree with TRBD2. Per germline, CDR1 DFQATT and CDR2 SNEGSKA (reference sequence). Trimming at V came to 3 bases and at J to 7 bases, leaving 2 bases not matched to a gene. The CDR3 extends over 13 amino acids. CDR3 protein: CSARRTSGNIQYF. The CDR3 DNA is TGCAGTGCTAGGCGGACTAGCGGGAACATTCAGTACTTC.

There are many counts of this clonotype. This chain uses TRBV5-1 with TRBJ2-7, with 8 bases that match TRBD1. Per germline, CDR1 SGHRS and CDR2 YFSETQ. Unmatched junction bases numbered 8, after V lost 0 bases and J lost 0 bases. The CDR3 spans 17 residues. The CDR3 DNA reads as TGCGCCAGCAGCTTGGATCGCAGGGGGCAGAGCTCCTACGAGCAGTACTTC. The encoded protein is CASSLDRRGQSSYEQYF.

This clonotype was counted a few times. CDR3 in amino acids: CASSLVPDSYEQYF. The CDR3 nucleotides are TGCGCCAGCAGCTTGGTCCCCGACAGCTACGAGCAGTACTTC. The chain links TRBV5-1 to TRBJ2-7; tentative D call: TRBD1 (5 bases). Between the trimmed V and J ends, which lost 0 bases and 3 bases, there was a span of 10 bases. The CDR3 has 14 residues. Germline V gene sequence: CDR1 SGHRS, CDR2 YFSETQ.

This clonotype was observed many times. The chain uses TRBV29-1 and TRBJ2-2, with D possibly matching TRBD2 (7 bases). CDR1 is SQVTM, CDR2 ANQGSEA, per germline. CDR3 length equals 15 residues. Trimming removed 4 bases from V and 2 bases from J, with 14 bases in between. This CDR3 is CSVVSGGLNTGELFF. In DNA, the CDR3 is TGCAGCGTTGTTTCCGGGGGGCTAAACACCGGGGAGCTGTTTTTT.

At least ten counts were recorded for this clonotype. The chain employs TRBV27 and TRBJ2-5; 8 bases fit TRBD1. The germline V gene has CDR1 MNHEY and CDR2 SMNVEV (reference sequence). Trimming at V came to 6 bases and at J to 2 bases, leaving 11 bases not matched to a gene. The CDR3 extends over 16 amino acids. In nucleotides, the CDR3 is TGTGCCAGCAGGCCCTCAGGGGGCGCGAGTCAAGAGACCCAGTACTTC. This encodes CASRPSGGASQETQYF.

This clonotype showed up many times. The rearrangement links TRBV11-2 to TRBJ1-4; 7 bases fit TRBD1. CDR1 and CDR2 (germline): SGHAT, FQNNGV. Trimming cost V 1 base and J 8 bases; bases outside gene matches: 1. CDR3 length: 13 residues. CDR3: CASSLVGQEKLFF. The CDR3 coding sequence is TGTGCCAGCAGCTTAGTGGGACAGGAAAAACTGTTTTTT.

V gene TRBV20-1 combines with J gene TRBJ1-2; TRBD1 might be the D (6 bases). Germline lookup yields CDR1 DFQATT and CDR2 SNEGSKA (reference sequence). The CDR3 length is 14 residues. The V end was cut by 7 bases, the J end by 4 bases, with 19 bases between. The CDR3 here is CSVTWGASSYGYTF. CDR3 nucleotide sequence: TGCAGTGTTACGTGGGGGGCCAGTAGCTATGGCTACACCTTC.

This clonotype was seen more than once but under ten times. V gene TRBV7-2 combines with J gene TRBJ2-7; 7 nucleotides align to TRBD1. The CDR3 sequence is 15 residues long. V lost 6 bases, J lost 0 bases, and 8 bases stayed unmatched. Germline V gene sequence: CDR1 SGHTA, CDR2 FQGNSA. The CDR3 DNA follows: TGTGCCAGCAGTCAGTACAGGGGTGGCTCCTACGAGCAGTACTTC. Its translation is CASSQYRGGSYEQYF.

In its sample, this clonotype was seen a few times. The chain couples TRBV6-2 or TRBV6-3 to TRBJ2-7; possibly TRBD1 or TRBD2 for D (6 bases each). This CDR3 region has 16 residues. The V end lost 0 bases, the J end lost 0 bases, and 12 bases lay between the germline ends. CDR1 MNHEY and CDR2 SVGEGT come from the germline V gene. The CDR3: CASSYSVGGLSYEQYF. Here the CDR3 DNA reads TGTGCCAGCAGTTACTCCGTGGGGGGCCTCTCCTACGAGCAGTACTTC.

This chain links TRBV20-1 with TRBJ2-1; D unresolved. Trimming took off 5 bases at V and 0 bases at J, with 11 bases between the two ends. The CDR3 spans 14 residues. Germline V gene lookup returns CDR1 DFQATT and CDR2 SNEGSKA (reference sequence). This CDR3 reads CSALTSPSYNEQFF. CDR3 sequence (DNA): TGCAGTGCTTTGACCTCTCCCTCCTACAATGAGCAGTTCTTC.

The chain is built from TRBV6-1 and TRBJ1-1; a possible D gene is TRBD1 (5 bases). Trimming removed 6 bases from V and 4 bases from J, with 18 bases in between. This CDR3 is built from 15 residues. CDR1 and CDR2 from the germline V gene are MNHNS and SASEGT. CDR3 protein: CASSEFMGGGTEAFF. The CDR3 nucleotides are TGTGCCAGCAGCGAGTTTATGGGTGGGGGCACTGAAGCTTTCTTT.

The chain has TRBV2 and TRBJ2-1; TRBD2 matches 14 bases. V dropped 3 bases and J dropped 6; count of bases not matched to a gene: 7. Germline lookup yields CDR1 SNHLY and CDR2 FYNNEI. This CDR3 has 17 amino acids. As DNA, the CDR3 is TGTGCCAGCAGTGATGGACTAGCGGGAGGCGGGGGCAATGAGCAGTTCTTC. It is translated as CASSDGLAGGGGNEQFF.